This entry concerns a single T cell receptor beta chain. This sample was taken from a study of cytomegalovirus exposure and HLA in healthy donors. V was trimmed by 1 base and J by 2 bases, leaving 8 bases between them. The CDR3 is 14 residues long. In germline, CDR1 is SGHVS, CDR2 FNYEAQ. 60 Vbeta and 13 Jbeta primers were used in PCR. Some clones are missing from TCRdb's copy, which holds only in-frame ones; the method was immunoSEQ multiplex PCR. Of 80,000 to 100,000 clones in the sample, 80% to 90% were seen once. V and J are TRBV7-6 and TRBJ2-5; perhaps TRBD1 as D (6 bases). This receptor was taken from a middle-aged man in good health and CMV-seronegative. The sequenced sample consisted of PBMCs. In nucleotides, the CDR3 is TGTGCCAGCAGCTTAGGGGGGCCACAAGAGACCCAGTACTTC. Translating it yields CASSLGGPQETQYF.